This T cell receptor beta chain emerged from a study of cytomegalovirus exposure and HLA in healthy donors (dated 2017 in TCRdb). Describing the broader study: An earlier analysis of around 600 of the donors reported more than 250 Gb of sequence data and 117 million unique TCR beta sequences from 190 million or so T cells. In the later analysis, no new phenotypic data were used to find candidate immune exposures; instead, reliance was placed on TCR beta sequences and their occurrence across donors. To predict cytomegalovirus infection status, the study combined high-throughput TCR immunosequencing, statistical association of individual TCRs with disease status, and machine learning. All discovery cohort repertoires had been generated using a single sequencing platform. In a later genetic analysis, genome-wide SNP genotypes for about 55% of the roughly 700 donors were used, and that subset was treated as a discovery cohort. The study profiled the T cell repertoires of approximately 700 subjects by immunosequencing and related them to cytomegalovirus serostatus. Across some 400 genotyped donors of the cohort, an average of approximately 220,000 unique TCR beta nucleotide sequences per donor were sequenced, and roughly 20% of those sequences were non-productive. In an earlier analysis of 587 of the donors, high-throughput TCR beta sequencing was used to judge whether each TCR beta V gene segment behaved as functional or pseudogenic. Because of strong linkage in the cohort, roughly five DR-DQ haplotypes were treated as single units for association and clustering. In a later analysis, previously published TCR beta repertoires from fewer than 750 donors were re-analyzed and high-resolution HLA genotyping was added so that TCR occurrence patterns could be studied. Class I and class II HLA loci were covered by the typing at four-digit resolution. Along with the roughly 670-subject first cohort, a separate validation cohort of some 130 different subjects was used. Donor age, sex, ethnicity and CMV serostatus were compiled alongside the repertoire data. The aim of the study was to test whether cataloging public T cell receptors could identify signatures of past pathogen exposure. Roughly 300 gigabases of sequencing data and some 85 million unique TCR sequences were included in an early release covering several hundred HLA-typed donors. Among the roughly 390 genotyped donors, around 81% belonged to the genetic ancestry cluster associated with self-reported Caucasian donors. Typing coverage differed by locus: A, B, C, DRB1 and DQB1 were typed in roughly 629-640 donors, DQA1 in about 550, DPA1 in 606, and DPB1 in 472.

The cohort was made up of approximately 670 healthy bone marrow donors. Cohort members were all nominally healthy when sampled, although unrecorded immune exposures were likely present. Of the approximately 670 cohort members, about 290 had a positive CMV serostatus and roughly 370 had a negative one, while no CMV serostatus was recorded for the donor. Every donor gave a peripheral blood sample, and the peripheral blood mononuclear cells from that sample were used for TCR beta sequencing. Genomic DNA was extracted from the blood cell samples with the Qiagen DNeasy Blood Extraction Kit. The paper as a whole reports these results and caveats: In an earlier analysis of roughly 560 of the donors, most TCR beta V segments were observed in productive rearrangements about 87% or about 30% of the time, broadly matching IMGT annotations. Specific HLA alleles were associated with 15,000 to 20,000 TCR beta sequences at a false discovery rate of 0.05 in a later analysis. In a later analysis, HLA-associated TCR beta chains were found to be more clonally expanded and to have lower generation probabilities than equally common non-associated chains. In a later analysis, most CMV-associated TCR beta chains were found to appear HLA-restricted, with HLA associations seemingly driven largely by CMV exposure. The earlier analysis of approximately 540 of the donors excluded seventeen rarely observed V segments, including chromosome 9 orphons, because counts were too low. A further reported finding was that TCR beta sequences accurately predicted the HLA-A and HLA-B alleles for most subjects in the first cohort. Because HLA typing was missing for some donors at each locus, association tests included only the typed subset. According to the authors, the approach could potentially be generalized to other disease states and immunological phenotypes. In a later genetic analysis, fewer N-insertions in productive TCRs were reported among donors in an Asian-associated ancestry cluster than the roughly 640-donor mean. In a later genetic analysis, a missense DCLRE1C variant was associated with V-gene and J-gene trimming of TCR beta chains, and the association was replicated in an independent cohort. The study gave a list of about 150 TCR beta chains associated with cytomegalovirus. When HLA alleles, especially DR and DQ, strongly co-occurred, TCR associations were difficult to assign to individual alleles. Across donors, most TCR sequences were observed very rarely, whereas some public TCRs were present in many individuals. For the cohort, immune exposure information was limited to CMV serostatus. Correlated functional status among segregating V segments might be attributable to linkage disequilibrium, but an unknown experimental factor could not be ruled out. The 87-base-pair reads could not distinguish some IMGT-functional V segments, including TRBV6-2 and TRBV6-3, so those segments were excluded. A group of highly shared sequence variants was considered likely to be a technical artifact of the sequencing pipeline. According to a later analysis, TCR association rates differed among HLA loci, with DRB1 alleles showing the most associated TCRs and HLA-C alleles showing the fewest. This cohort had only TCR beta chains sequenced, and the lack of alpha or paired-chain data limited which features could be detected. Sequencing depth was assumed to be roughly uniform across donors in the presence/absence analyses, though that assumption may not hold. The classifier was reported to diagnose cytomegalovirus status with high specificity and sensitivity in both the original and validation cohorts. According to a later analysis, parvovirus B19, influenza, CMV and Epstein-Barr virus appeared linked to several top co-occurrence clusters. In vitro tests confirmed that a few of the cytomegalovirus-associated TCR beta chains recognize cytomegalovirus antigens.

Library creation used the immunoSEQ multiplex PCR assay. For the multiplex PCR, a mixture combining 60 forward primers for TCR Vbeta segments and 13 reverse primers for TCR Jbeta segments was used. A multiplex PCR assay on genomic DNA amplified the CDR3 region of rearranged TCR beta genes. Amplified TCR beta libraries were sequenced as 87-base-pair reads on the Illumina HiSeq System. For the original study's pipeline: A later analysis tallied around 80 million unique TCR beta chains across the roughly 610 repertoires, and around 10 million of those chains were shared by two or more donors. Raw reads were error-corrected and collapsed into unique sequences with a nearest-neighbor algorithm that merged closely related sequences to remove PCR and sequencing errors. V, D and J gene segments were assigned by aligning CDR3 sequences to IMGT reference sequences. For a sequence to be retained, a match of at least six nucleotides was required to both a V gene segment and a J gene segment. A rearrangement counted as productive if the CDR3 had no stop codons and remained in frame with V and J, and every other rearrangement counted as non-productive. Following IMGT convention, CDR3 was defined as the stretch from the second conserved V-encoded cysteine to the conserved J-encoded phenylalanine. The earlier analysis of more than 450 of the donors excluded sequences that lacked an unambiguous match to a single V gene segment. In an earlier analysis of approximately 590 of the donors, V segments were called functional above 56.7% productive rearrangements and were called segregating when the between-donor standard deviation exceeded 5%. To diagnose cytomegalovirus status from the catalog of TCR beta chain sequences, a statistical classification framework was built. V and J gene assignment, in a later analysis, came from comparing TCR nucleotide sequences with IMGT/GENE-DB human TR gene sequences. In a later analysis, CDR3 sequences and most-parsimonious VDJ recombination scenarios were assigned using the TCRdist pipeline. In a later analysis, each TCR beta chain was defined by its CDR3 amino acid sequence together with its V-gene family, and reads lacking a unique V-gene family were excluded. A later analysis removed 450 to 600 highly shared, low-generation-probability nucleotide sequences to deal with suspected cross-contamination and a sequencing artifact. For each public chain, a later analysis derived a clonal expansion index from normalized ranks of inferred template counts within each repertoire. In a later analysis, generation probabilities were computed using a VDJ recombination model fitted to out-of-frame rearrangements, and the results were checked against IGoR. A later analysis scored TCR-TCR, TCR-HLA and TCR-CMV co-occurrence with hypergeometric tests, applying a repertoire-size bias correction to TCR pairs. To estimate false discovery rates, a later analysis permuted the HLA or CMV assignments 20 times. A later analysis grouped co-occurring TCRs with DBSCAN, adding TCRdist sequence similarity when clustering within HLA-allele-positive subsets. Repertoires with fewer than 30,000 or more than 120,000 public chains, plus five repertoires with anomalous nucleotide sharing, were excluded from co-occurrence clustering. Not all clones reach the TCRdb copy of this immuneACCESS table, which keeps in-frame sequences only. Checked studies attribute under half of the gap to unresolved V genes and leave the rest unexplained. V, J and clone size reflect that table, while D and trimming were determined from the DNA. The table for this sample lists 100,000 to 150,000 clones; 77% of them were counted only once. Approximately 3.7% of the sample comes from the top ten.

In regard to this clone: Its antigen remains unidentified. No clone much larger than this one lies a single base away; base qualities are absent.

The CDR3 runs 16 amino acids, cysteine and phenylalanine included. Only the CDR3 DNA stays, 48 bases, in frame from base 1. The germline V gene provides CDR1 LGHNT and CDR2 FRNRAP. The germline V and J ends show losses of 0 bases and 7 bases respectively, and no gene match explains 9 bases of the junction. This receptor was obtained from a human donor in good health. The material sequenced was PBMCs. The chain is assembled from TRBV12-5 and TRBJ1-2, with 9 bases in between that match TRBD1. The CDR3 reads as follows: CASGLVAGTGSGGYTF. DNA sequence: TGTGCTAGTGGTTTGGTGGCCGGGACAGGGTCTGGTGGCTACACCTTC.